This T cell receptor beta chain was sequenced for a study of human T cells and chemical hapten exposure. Study context: Affected patients, primarily female, had alopecia areata, totalis or universalis. TCR yields per sample varied, mainly owing to small pooled library volume differences.

The time point was: patch test 1, 2 weeks after DPC sensitization. Treatment defined: therapeutic diphenylcyclopropenone sensitization with weekly scalp DPC. The table lists this clonotype with many counts. Attachment of unique molecular identifiers to individual cDNA molecules was performed in the library. TCRdb itself ran the RACE reads through MiXCR, one entry per CDR3 protein. The sample lists approximately 80,000 distinct CDR3 sequences, roughly 10% occurring once. With 5 bases removed from V and 4 bases from J, the gap between germline ends came to 12 bases. The CDR3 totals 14 residues. Germline CDR1 SEHNR, CDR2 FQNEAQ (reference sequence).

V is TRBV7-9 and J is TRBJ1-5; maybe TRBD1 (6 bases). The receptor comes from a woman in her 50s with alopecia areata. Some clones in this sample may be carry-over from other donors' samples. Sequencing used whole blood, obtained in connection with sensitization to the hapten diphenylcyclopropenone (DPC). The CDR3 nucleotides are TGTGCCAGCAGCGTAGAGGGGGGAAATCAGCCCCAGCATTTT. Protein: CASSVEGGNQPQHF.